The clone carrying this T cell receptor beta chain was recorded a few times. Alongside a J-beta primer mix, a sample-barcoded 5' primer served in a second PCR lasting roughly 6 to 12 cycles. In TCRdb, the 5' RACE reads were re-called with MiXCR into one record per CDR3 protein. The sample yields fewer than 600,000 distinct CDR3 sequences, about 25% seen once. The sample comes from a study of blood T cells in healthy people across ages. The V segment lost 5 bases and the J segment 5 bases; nucleotides outside the gene matches: 8. CDR3 length: 14 amino acids. Germline V lookup: CDR1 PRHDT, CDR2 FYEKMQ (reference sequence). The data were also submitted as part of a second study, on T cells of mothers and their children. That paper notes: Each child gave about 3 million TCR beta CDR3 reads (each mother, over 10 million).

Specimen: blood. This rearrangement joins TRBV13 to TRBJ2-5; TRBD1 matches 7 bases. This receptor was obtained from a boy between 2 and 15 years old in good health. In nucleotides, the CDR3 is TGTGCCAGCAGCGGACAGGAGGCGTCGGAGACCCAGTACTTC. Protein product: CASSGQEASETQYF.